A selection of T cell receptor beta chains follows, all from one sample in a study of radiotherapy plus CTLA-4 blockade in lung cancer. Libraries were prepared by immunoSEQ multiplex PCR; TCRdb keeps only in-frame clonotypes and omits some of them. The table lists tens of thousands of clones, over 65% of them singletons. The specimen comprised peripheral blood, sampled from a patient treated with radiotherapy plus ipilimumab. The receptors shown here come from a human donor with non-small cell lung cancer who had a partial response to radiotherapy plus ipilimumab. Both conserved end residues are part of each CDR3. D genes are given only for firm matches. Where a row states a size, it is once, few, many or the class of an expanded clone; other rows omit it.

cdr3_nt: TGTGCCAGCAGCTTAGTCTCTAATTCCTACAATGAGCAGTTCTTC
cdr3_aa: CASSLVSNSYNEQFF
d_call: .
v_call: TRBV13
clone_size: .
j_call: TRBJ2-1

cdr3_nt: TGCGCCAGCAGCTTGGTTCCCAACAGTCGCTCTAGCACAGATACGCAGTATTTT
cdr3_aa: CASSLVPNSRSSTDTQYF
d_call: .
v_call: TRBV5-1
clone_size: .
j_call: TRBJ2-3

cdr3_nt: TGTGCCAGTAGTATCAATGGGGGCCCCGAGCAGTACTTC
cdr3_aa: CASSINGGPEQYF
d_call: .
v_call: TRBV19
clone_size: .
j_call: TRBJ2-7

cdr3_nt: TGTGCCAGCGGAGATGAAAAACTGTTTTTT
cdr3_aa: CASGDEKLFF
d_call: .
v_call: TRBV6-1
clone_size: medium-sized
j_call: TRBJ1-4

cdr3_nt: TGTGCCAGCAGAAACAAGGGACTAGCGTTAGACAATGAGCAGTTCTTC
cdr3_aa: CASRNKGLALDNEQFF
d_call: TRBD2
v_call: TRBV6-6
clone_size: once
j_call: TRBJ2-1

cdr3_nt: TGTGCCAGCAGTTACTCTCAGGGCGTAGGCACCGGGGAGCTGTTTTTT
cdr3_aa: CASSYSQGVGTGELFF
d_call: .
v_call: TRBV6-5
clone_size: few
j_call: TRBJ2-2

cdr3_nt: TGTGCCAGCAGCTCCCCAACAGATGCCAATTCACCCCTCCACTTT
cdr3_aa: CASSSPTDANSPLHF
d_call: .
v_call: TRBV6-6
clone_size: .
j_call: TRBJ1-6

cdr3_nt: TGCGCCAGCAATAGCGGAGGGATCGGCGGGGAGCTGTTTTTT
cdr3_aa: CASNSGGIGGELFF
d_call: .
v_call: TRBV10-2
clone_size: .
j_call: TRBJ2-2

cdr3_nt: TGTGCCAGCAGCTGGGACAGCCGAAATGAAAAACTGTTTTTT
cdr3_aa: CASSWDSRNEKLFF
d_call: TRBD1
v_call: TRBV7-3
clone_size: .
j_call: TRBJ1-4

cdr3_nt: TGTGCCAGCAGCACCCCGGGGCGGGGAGCCCCAGGCTACACCTTC
cdr3_aa: CASSTPGRGAPGYTF
d_call: .
v_call: TRBV9
clone_size: once
j_call: TRBJ1-2

cdr3_nt: TGTGCCAGTAGTATGCGGACAGAAAATTCACCCCTCCACTTT
cdr3_aa: CASSMRTENSPLHF
d_call: .
v_call: TRBV19
clone_size: .
j_call: TRBJ1-6

cdr3_nt: TGTGCCAGCAGGACGGACAGGGGGCGCCCCACTGAAGCTTTCTTT
cdr3_aa: CASRTDRGRPTEAFF
d_call: TRBD1
v_call: TRBV25-1
clone_size: .
j_call: TRBJ1-1

cdr3_nt: TGTGCCAGCAGCTTGGGAGTTGGCGGGGAGCTGTTTTTT
cdr3_aa: CASSLGVGGELFF
d_call: .
v_call: TRBV5-6
clone_size: .
j_call: TRBJ2-2

cdr3_nt: TGTGCCAGCAGGGAGGGAGGGTGGCAAGAGACCCAGTACTTC
cdr3_aa: CASREGGWQETQYF
d_call: TRBD2
v_call: TRBV2
clone_size: .
j_call: TRBJ2-5

cdr3_nt: TGTGCCAGTAGTATAAGTGGCAGCCCCAGGGAGACCCAGTACTTC
cdr3_aa: CASSISGSPRETQYF
d_call: .
v_call: TRBV19
clone_size: .
j_call: TRBJ2-5

cdr3_nt: TGTGCCAGCAGTGAATCTCAGGGTCGGCTAAAAGGCTACACCTTC
cdr3_aa: CASSESQGRLKGYTF
d_call: .
v_call: TRBV25-1
clone_size: .
j_call: TRBJ1-2

cdr3_nt: TGCGCCAGCAGCCAAGATCCCGGGACAGGGCGATCACCCCTCCACTTT
cdr3_aa: CASSQDPGTGRSPLHF
d_call: TRBD1
v_call: TRBV4-3
clone_size: .
j_call: TRBJ1-6